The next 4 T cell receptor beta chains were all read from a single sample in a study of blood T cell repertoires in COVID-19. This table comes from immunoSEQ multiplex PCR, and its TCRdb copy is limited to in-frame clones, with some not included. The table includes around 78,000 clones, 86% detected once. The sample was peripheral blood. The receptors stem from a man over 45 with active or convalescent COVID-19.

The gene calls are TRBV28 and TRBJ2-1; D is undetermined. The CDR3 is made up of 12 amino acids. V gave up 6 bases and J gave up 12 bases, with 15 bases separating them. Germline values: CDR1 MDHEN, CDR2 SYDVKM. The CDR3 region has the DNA TGTGCCAGCAGCGCTCCTCGAGGATGGCAGTTCTTC. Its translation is CASSAPRGWQFF.

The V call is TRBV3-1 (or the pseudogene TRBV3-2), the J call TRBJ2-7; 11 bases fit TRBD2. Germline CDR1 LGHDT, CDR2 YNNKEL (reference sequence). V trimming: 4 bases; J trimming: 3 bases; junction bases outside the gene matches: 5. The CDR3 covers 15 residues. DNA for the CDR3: TGTGCCAGCAGCCCCCGGACTAGCGGGTACTACGAGCAGTACTTC. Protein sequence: CASSPRTSGYYEQYF.

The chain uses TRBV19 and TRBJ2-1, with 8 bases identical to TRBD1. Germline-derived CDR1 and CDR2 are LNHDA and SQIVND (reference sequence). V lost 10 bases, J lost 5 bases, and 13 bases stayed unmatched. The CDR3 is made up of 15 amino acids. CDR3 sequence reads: CATQGAPGWDNEQFF. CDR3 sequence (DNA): TGTGCCACCCAGGGGGCCCCGGGTTGGGACAATGAGCAGTTCTTC. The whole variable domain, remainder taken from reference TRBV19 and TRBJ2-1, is DGGITQSPKYLFRKEGQNVTLSCEQNLNHDAMYWYRQDPGQGLRLIYYSQIVNDFQKGDIAEGYSVSREKKESFPLTVTSAQKNPTAFYLCATQGAPGWDNEQFFGPGTRLTVL.

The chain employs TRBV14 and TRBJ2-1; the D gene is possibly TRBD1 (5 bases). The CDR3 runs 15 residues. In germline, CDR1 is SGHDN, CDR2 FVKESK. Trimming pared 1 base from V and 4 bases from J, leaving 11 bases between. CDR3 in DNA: TGTGCCAGCAGCCAAGTAGTACAGGTATACAATGAGCAGTTCTTC. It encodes CASSQVVQVYNEQFF.